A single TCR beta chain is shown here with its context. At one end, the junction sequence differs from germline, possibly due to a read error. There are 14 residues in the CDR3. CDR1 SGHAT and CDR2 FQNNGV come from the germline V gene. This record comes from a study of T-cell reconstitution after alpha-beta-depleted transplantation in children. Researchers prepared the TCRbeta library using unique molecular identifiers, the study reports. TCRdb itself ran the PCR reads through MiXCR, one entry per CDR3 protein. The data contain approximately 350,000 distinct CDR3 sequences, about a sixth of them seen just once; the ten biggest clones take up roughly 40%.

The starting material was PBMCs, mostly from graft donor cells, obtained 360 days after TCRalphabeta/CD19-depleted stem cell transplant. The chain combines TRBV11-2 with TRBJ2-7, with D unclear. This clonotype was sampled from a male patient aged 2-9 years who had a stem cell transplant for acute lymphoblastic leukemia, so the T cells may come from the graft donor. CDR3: CASSFGEKGYEQNF. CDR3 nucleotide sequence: TGTGCCAGCAGCTTTGGAGAGAAAGGCTACGAGCAGAACTTC.